The rows below give T cell receptor beta chains drawn from one sample of a study of patients and donors after allogeneic stem cell transplantation. A single record per CDR3 protein comes from TCRdb applying MiXCR to the RT-PCR reads. Of some 960,000 distinct CDR3 sequences in the sample, under 20% are singletons; the top ten hold around 6%. The specimen was blood, either unsorted or a sorted T cell fraction (not recorded which). The receptor source for this set is a human donor who was either an allogeneic HSCT recipient or a stem cell or donor lymphocyte infusion donor (not recorded which). It is not recorded whose cells these are; they may come from a transplant donor. Both conserved end residues are part of each CDR3. The D gene is left open where the match is weak. Part of the rows lack a size; the others show once, few, many or a class for expanded clones.

j_gene,v_gene,d_gene,abundance,CDR3aa,CDR3nt
TRBJ1-1,TRBV5-1,TRBD1,few,CASSSATGGNTEAFF,TGCGCCAGCAGCTCGGCTACAGGGGGGAACACTGAAGCTTTCTTT
TRBJ2-3,TRBV20-1,NA,NA,CSAFDWNSGPDTQYF,TGCAGTGCTTTCGATTGGAATTCCGGGCCCGATACGCAGTATTTT
TRBJ1-6,TRBV30,NA,once,CAWSVISRGNNSPLHF,TGTGCCTGGAGTGTAATCTCCAGGGGAAATAATTCACCCCTCCACTTT
TRBJ2-3,TRBV11-2,NA,NA,CASSRGIPRKDTQYF,TGTGCCAGCAGCAGGGGGATACCGAGGAAAGATACGCAGTATTTT
TRBJ1-1,TRBV5-6,NA,NA,CASSPPWGGVGTEAFF,TGTGCCAGCAGCCCACCTTGGGGGGGTGTGGGGACTGAAGCTTTCTTT
TRBJ1-3,TRBV25-1,NA,NA,CASSESSPGTGNTIYF,TGTGCCAGCAGTGAATCCTCCCCAGGGACTGGAAACACCATATATTTT
TRBJ1-1,TRBV3-1,NA,NA,CASSPPVGNAGEAFF,TGTGCCAGCAGTCCCCCGGTGGGGAATGCTGGTGAAGCTTTCTTT
TRBJ2-3,TRBV5-1,NA,many,CASSSNRGLGTDTQYF,TGCGCCAGCAGCTCCAACAGGGGACTAGGTACAGATACGCAGTATTTT
TRBJ1-6,TRBV6-5,NA,NA,CASSYLGSGTYNSPLHF,TGTGCCAGCAGTTACCTGGGCTCCGGGACCTATAATTCACCCCTCCACTTT
TRBJ2-7,TRBV6-1,NA,NA,CASSGGYTYEQYF,TGTGCCAGCAGTGGAGGATATACCTACGAGCAGTACTTC
TRBJ1-1,TRBV5-1,NA,NA,CASSLEGGLMNTEAFF,TGCGCCAGCAGCTTGGAGGGAGGGCTAATGAACACTGAAGCTTTCTTT
TRBJ1-5,TRBV28,NA,NA,CASLTPPQGGNQPQHF,TGTGCCAGCCTAACCCCCCCGCAGGGAGGCAATCAGCCCCAGCATTTT
TRBJ1-2,TRBV5-1,NA,NA,CASTFDSNYGYTF,TGCGCCAGCACCTTCGACAGTAACTATGGCTACACCTTC
TRBJ1-1,TRBV29-1,TRBD1,NA,CSVKSRDRKNTEAFF,TGCAGCGTGAAAAGCCGGGACAGGAAGAACACTGAAGCTTTCTTT
TRBJ2-1,TRBV6-2/TRBV6-3,TRBD2,NA,CASSRLGWREGPYNEQFF,TGTGCCAGCAGTCGCCTGGGTTGGCGGGAGGGCCCCTACAATGAGCAGTTCTTC
TRBJ2-3,TRBV5-1,TRBD2,few,CASSLDGGGPSDTQYF,TGCGCCAGCAGCTTGGATGGCGGGGGGCCCTCAGATACGCAGTATTTT